The sequence of this T cell receptor (beta chain) was determined in a study of regulatory T cells in long-lasting Graves disease. Notes on the study in general: Patients whose Graves' disease persisted exhibited lower TCR diversity than those newly diagnosed.

This clonotype appeared a single time. What it binds is not known. A single base separates this from a much larger clone, so it may be a read error. Time point: newly diagnosed GD, antithyroid drugs for less than 3 months. PBMCs were the source of the RNA used for TCR sequencing. CDR3 length: 18 residues. Germline CDR1 and CDR2: MNHNS and SASEGT. Combining iRepertoire HTBI primers with Arm-PCR of CDR3 regions, the authors built TCR beta libraries. As originally analysed: The samples yielded 62 TRBV and more than twelve TRBJ segments. TCRdb reprocessed the multiplex PCR reads with MiXCR, giving one entry per CDR3 protein. The V and J calls come from TCRdb's annotation, not from the publication. This table has roughly 420,000 distinct CDR3 sequences, 12% to 15% appearing once. These data also featured in a second study, about T cells in Graves' hyperthyroidism and ophthalmopathy. That work adds: Disease duration under 2 months; hyperthyroidism patients were aged 18 to 65. Ophthalmopathy was told apart from stable hyperthyroidism by a 13 V-J model.

The chain is built from TRBV6-1 and TRBJ2-5; 10 bases match TRBD1. The sample consisted of peripheral blood mononuclear cells (PBMCs), taken at new diagnosis, from a patient treated with antithyroid drugs. The receptor's source is a woman in her fifties or sixties with Graves disease. The CDR3 reads CASNEFPSGQGLRETQYF. The CDR3 DNA reads as TGTGCCAGCAATGAATTTCCCTCGGGACAGGGGTTGCGAGAGACCCAGTACTTC.